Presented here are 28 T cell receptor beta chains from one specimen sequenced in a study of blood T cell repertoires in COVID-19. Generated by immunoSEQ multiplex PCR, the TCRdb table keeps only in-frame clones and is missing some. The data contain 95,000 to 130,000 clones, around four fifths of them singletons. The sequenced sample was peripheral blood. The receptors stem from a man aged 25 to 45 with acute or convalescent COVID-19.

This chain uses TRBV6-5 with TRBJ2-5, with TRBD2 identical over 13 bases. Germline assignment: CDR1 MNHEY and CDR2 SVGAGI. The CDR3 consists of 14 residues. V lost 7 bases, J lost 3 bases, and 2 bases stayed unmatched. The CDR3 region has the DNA TGTGCCAGCAAGACTAGCGGGGGGAAAGAGACCCAGTACTTC. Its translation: CASKTSGGKETQYF.

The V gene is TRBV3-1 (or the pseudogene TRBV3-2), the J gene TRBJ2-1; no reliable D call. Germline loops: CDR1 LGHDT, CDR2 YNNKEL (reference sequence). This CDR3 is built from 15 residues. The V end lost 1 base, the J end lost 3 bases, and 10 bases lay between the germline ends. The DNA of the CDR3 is TGTGCCAGCAGCCAAGGAGACTTGATCTACAATGAGCAGTTCTTC. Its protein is CASSQGDLIYNEQFF.

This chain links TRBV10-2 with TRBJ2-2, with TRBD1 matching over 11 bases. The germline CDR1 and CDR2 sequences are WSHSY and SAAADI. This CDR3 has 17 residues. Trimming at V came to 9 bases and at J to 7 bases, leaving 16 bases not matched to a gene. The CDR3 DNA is TGCGCCAGTACGCATGAGAGGACAGGGGGCGACGTCGGGGAGCTGTTTTTT. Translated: CASTHERTGGDVGELFF.

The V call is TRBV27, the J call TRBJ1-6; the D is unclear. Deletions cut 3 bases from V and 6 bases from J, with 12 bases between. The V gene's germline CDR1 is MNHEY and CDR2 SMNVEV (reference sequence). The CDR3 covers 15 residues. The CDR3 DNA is TGTGCCAGCAGTTTTAGGAGGGATCTTAATTCACCCCTCCACTTT. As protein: CASSFRRDLNSPLHF.

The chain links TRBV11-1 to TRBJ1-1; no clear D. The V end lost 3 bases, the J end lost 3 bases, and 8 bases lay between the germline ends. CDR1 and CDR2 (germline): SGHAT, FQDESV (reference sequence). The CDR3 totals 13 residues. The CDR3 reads CASSFGEDTEAFF. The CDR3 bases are TGTGCCAGCAGCTTCGGCGAGGACACTGAAGCTTTCTTT.

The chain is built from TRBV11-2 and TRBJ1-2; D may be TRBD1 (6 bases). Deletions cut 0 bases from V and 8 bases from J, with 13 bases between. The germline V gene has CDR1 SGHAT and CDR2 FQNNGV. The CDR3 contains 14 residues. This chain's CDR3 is CASSLDAGARGYTF. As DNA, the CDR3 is TGTGCCAGCAGCTTAGACGCAGGGGCGCGAGGCTACACCTTC.

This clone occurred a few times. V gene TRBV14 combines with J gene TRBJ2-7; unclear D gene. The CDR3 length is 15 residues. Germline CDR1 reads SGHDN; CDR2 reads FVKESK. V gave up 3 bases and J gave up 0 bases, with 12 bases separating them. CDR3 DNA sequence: TGTGCCAGCAGCCATTTACACCAAGACTCCTACGAGCAGTACTTC. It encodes CASSHLHQDSYEQYF.

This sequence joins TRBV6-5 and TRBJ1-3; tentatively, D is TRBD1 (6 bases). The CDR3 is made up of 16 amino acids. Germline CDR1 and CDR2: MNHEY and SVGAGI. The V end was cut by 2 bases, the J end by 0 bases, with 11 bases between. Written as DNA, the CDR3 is TGTGCCAGCAGTTACGAGGCAGGGGCCTCTGGAAACACCATATATTTT. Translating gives CASSYEAGASGNTIYF.

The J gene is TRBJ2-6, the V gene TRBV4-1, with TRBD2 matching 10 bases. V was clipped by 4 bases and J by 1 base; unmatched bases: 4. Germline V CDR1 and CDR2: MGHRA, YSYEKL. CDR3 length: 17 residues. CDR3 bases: TGCGCCAGCAGCCCAATAGCGGGAGGTTCTGGGGCCAACGTCCTGACTTTC. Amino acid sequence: CASSPIAGGSGANVLTF.

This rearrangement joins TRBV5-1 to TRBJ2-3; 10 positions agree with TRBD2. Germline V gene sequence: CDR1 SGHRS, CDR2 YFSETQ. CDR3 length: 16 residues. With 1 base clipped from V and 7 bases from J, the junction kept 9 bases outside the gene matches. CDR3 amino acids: CASSLFLAGDRNTQYF. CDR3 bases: TGCGCCAGCAGCTTGTTTCTAGCGGGGGATCGGAATACGCAGTATTTT. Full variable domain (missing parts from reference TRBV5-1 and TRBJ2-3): KAGVTQTPRYLIKTRGQQVTLSCSPISGHRSVSWYQQTPGQGLQFLFEYFSETQRNKGNFPGRFSGRQFSNSRSEMNVSTLELGDSALYLCASSLFLAGDRNTQYFGPGTRLTVL.

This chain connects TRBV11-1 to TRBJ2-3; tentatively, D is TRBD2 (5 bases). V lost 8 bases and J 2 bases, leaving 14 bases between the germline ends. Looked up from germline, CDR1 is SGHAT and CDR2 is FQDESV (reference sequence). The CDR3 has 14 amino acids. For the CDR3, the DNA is TGTGCCAGCGGACGACGAGGGAACACAGATACGCAGTATTTT. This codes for CASGRRGNTDTQYF.

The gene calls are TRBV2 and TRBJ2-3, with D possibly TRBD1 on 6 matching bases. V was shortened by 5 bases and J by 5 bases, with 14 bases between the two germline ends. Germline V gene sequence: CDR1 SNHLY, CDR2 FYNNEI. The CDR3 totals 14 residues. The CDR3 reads CASSLRGMGDTQYF. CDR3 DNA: TGTGCCAGCAGTCTCAGGGGCATGGGAGATACGCAGTATTTT.

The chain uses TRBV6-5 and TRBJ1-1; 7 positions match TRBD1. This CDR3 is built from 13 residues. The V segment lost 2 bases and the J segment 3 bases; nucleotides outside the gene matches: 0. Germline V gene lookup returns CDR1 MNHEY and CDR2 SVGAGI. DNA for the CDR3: TGTGCCAGCAGTTACAGGGGGCACACTGAAGCTTTCTTT. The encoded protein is CASSYRGHTEAFF.

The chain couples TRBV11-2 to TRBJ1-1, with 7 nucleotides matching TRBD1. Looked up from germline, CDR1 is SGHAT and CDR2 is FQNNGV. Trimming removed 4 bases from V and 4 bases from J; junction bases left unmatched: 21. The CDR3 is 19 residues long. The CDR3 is CASSSYQPGQPALGTEAFF. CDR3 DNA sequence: TGTGCCAGCAGCTCCTACCAACCGGGACAGCCTGCTCTTGGCACTGAAGCTTTCTTT. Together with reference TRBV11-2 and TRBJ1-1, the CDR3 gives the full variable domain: EAGVAQSPRYKIIEKRQSVAFWCNPISGHATLYWYQQILGQGPKLLIQFQNNGVVDDSQLPKDRFSAERLKGVDSTLKIQPAKLEDSAVYLCASSSYQPGQPALGTEAFFGQGTRLTVV.

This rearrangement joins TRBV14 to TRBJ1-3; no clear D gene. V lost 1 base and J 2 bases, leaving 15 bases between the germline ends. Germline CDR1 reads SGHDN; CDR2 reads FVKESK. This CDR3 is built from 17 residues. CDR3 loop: CASSQGTLGFPGNTIYF. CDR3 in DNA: TGTGCCAGCAGCCAAGGAACGCTGGGCTTCCCTGGAAACACCATATATTTT. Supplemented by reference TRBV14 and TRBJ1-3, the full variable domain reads EAGVTQFPSHSVIEKGQTVTLRCDPISGHDNLYWYRRVMGKEIKFLLHFVKESKQDESGMPNNRFLAERTGGTYSTLKVQPAELEDSGVYFCASSQGTLGFPGNTIYFGEGSWLTVV.

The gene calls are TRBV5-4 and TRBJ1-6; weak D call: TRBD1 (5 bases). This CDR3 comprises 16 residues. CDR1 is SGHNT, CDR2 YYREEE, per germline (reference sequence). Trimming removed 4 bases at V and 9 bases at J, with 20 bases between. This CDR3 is CASSRPPGTEASPLHF. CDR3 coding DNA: TGTGCCAGCAGCCGTCCCCCGGGGACTGAAGCTTCACCCCTCCACTTT.

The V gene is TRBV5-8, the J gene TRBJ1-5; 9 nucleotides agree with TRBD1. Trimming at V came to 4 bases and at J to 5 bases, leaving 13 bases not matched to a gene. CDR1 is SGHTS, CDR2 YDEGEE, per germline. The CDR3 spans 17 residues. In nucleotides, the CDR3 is TGTGCCAGCAGCATAGGGACAGGGACAGAATACTATCAGCCCCAGCATTTT. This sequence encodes CASSIGTGTEYYQPQHF.

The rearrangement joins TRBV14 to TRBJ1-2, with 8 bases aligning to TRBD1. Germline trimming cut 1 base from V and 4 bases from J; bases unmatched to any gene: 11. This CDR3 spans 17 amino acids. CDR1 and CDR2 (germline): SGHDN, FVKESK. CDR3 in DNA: TGTGCCAGCAGCCAAGGCCAACAGGGGGGCCTCGGCTATGGCTACACCTTC. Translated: CASSQGQQGGLGYGYTF.

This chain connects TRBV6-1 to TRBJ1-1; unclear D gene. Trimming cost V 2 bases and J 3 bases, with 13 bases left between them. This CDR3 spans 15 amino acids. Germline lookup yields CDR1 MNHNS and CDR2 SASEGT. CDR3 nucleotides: TGTGCCAGCAGTGAAATTGTAACGAGGGACACTGAAGCTTTCTTT. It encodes CASSEIVTRDTEAFF.

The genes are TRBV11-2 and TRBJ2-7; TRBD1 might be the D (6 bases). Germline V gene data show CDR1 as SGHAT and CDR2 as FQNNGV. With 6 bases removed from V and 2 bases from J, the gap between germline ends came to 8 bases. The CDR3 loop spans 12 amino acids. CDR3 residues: CASSGQPYEQYV. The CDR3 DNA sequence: TGTGCCAGCAGTGGACAGCCCTACGAGCAGTACGTC.

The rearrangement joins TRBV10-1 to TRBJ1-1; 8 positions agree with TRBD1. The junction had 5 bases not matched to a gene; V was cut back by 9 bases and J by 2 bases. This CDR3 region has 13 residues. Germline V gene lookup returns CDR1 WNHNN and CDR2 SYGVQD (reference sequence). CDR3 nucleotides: TGCGCCAGTCGCAGGGGGCGAAACACTGAAGCTTTCTTT. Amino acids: CASRRGRNTEAFF.

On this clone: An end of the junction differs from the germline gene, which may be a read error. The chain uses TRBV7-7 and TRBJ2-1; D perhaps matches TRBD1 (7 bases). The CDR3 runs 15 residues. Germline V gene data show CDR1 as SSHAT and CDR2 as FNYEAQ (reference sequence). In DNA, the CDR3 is TGTGCTAGCAGCTTAGCGGAGGGACAGTCCAATGAGCAGTTCTTC. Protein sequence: CASSLAEGQSNEQFF.

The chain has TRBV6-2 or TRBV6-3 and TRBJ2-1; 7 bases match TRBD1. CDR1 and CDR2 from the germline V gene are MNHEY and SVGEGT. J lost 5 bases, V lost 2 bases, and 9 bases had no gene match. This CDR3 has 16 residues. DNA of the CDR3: TGTGCCAGCAGTTACGACCGCTGGGACAGCCACAATGAGCAGTTCTTC. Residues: CASSYDRWDSHNEQFF.

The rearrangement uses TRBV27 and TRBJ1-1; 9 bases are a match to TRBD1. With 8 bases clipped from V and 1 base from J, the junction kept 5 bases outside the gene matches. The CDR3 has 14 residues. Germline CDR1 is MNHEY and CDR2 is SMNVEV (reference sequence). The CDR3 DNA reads TGTGCCAGCGGGTGGGGACAGGGGAACACTGAAGCTTTCTTT. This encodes CASGWGQGNTEAFF.

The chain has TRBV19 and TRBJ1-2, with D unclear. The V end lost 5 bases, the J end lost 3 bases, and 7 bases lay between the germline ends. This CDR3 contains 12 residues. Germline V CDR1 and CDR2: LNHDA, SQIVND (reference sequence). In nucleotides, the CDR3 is TGTGCCAGTAGTGCGCCGGACTATGGCTACACCTTC. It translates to CASSAPDYGYTF.

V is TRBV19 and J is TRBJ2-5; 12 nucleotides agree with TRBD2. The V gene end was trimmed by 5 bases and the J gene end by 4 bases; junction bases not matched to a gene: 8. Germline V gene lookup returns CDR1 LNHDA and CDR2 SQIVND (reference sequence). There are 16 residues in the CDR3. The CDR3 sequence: CASSSWTSGVRETQYF. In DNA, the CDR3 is TGTGCCAGTAGTTCGTGGACTAGCGGGGTCCGAGAGACCCAGTACTTC.

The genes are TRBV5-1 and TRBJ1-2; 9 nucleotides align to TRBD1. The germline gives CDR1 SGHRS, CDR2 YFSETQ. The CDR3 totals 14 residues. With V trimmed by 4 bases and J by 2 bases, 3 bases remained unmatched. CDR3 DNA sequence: TGCGCCAGCAGCCTGACAGGGGGGAACTATGGCTACACCTTC. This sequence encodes CASSLTGGNYGYTF.

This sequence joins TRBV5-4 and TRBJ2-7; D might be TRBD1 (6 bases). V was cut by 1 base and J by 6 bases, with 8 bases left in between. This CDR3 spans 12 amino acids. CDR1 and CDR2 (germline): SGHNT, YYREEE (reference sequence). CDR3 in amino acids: CASSLLGGEQYF. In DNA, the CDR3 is TGTGCCAGCAGCTTGTTAGGGGGCGAGCAGTACTTC.